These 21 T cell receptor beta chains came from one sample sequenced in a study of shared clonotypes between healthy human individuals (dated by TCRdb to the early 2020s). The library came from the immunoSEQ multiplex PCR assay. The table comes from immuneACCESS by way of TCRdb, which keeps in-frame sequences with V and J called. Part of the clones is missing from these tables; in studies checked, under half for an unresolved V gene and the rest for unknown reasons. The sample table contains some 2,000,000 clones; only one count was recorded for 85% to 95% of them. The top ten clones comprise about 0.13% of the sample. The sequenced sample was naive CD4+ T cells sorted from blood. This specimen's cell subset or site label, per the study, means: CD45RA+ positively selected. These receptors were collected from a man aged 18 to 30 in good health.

CDR3 in DNA: TGTGCCAGCAGTGAAGACTTTTTAGGGGGGACGGTATATGGCTACACCTTC. Translating it yields CASSEDFLGGTVYGYTF. The rearrangement links TRBV2 to TRBJ1-2; D possibly corresponds to TRBD1 (6 bases). From germline, CDR1 is SNHLY and CDR2 FYNNEI. V lost 1 base to trimming and J lost 5 bases, with 20 bases between them. The CDR3 covers 17 residues.

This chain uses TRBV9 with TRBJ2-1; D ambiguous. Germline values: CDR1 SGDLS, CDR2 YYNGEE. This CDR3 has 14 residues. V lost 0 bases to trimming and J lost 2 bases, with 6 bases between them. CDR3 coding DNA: TGTGCCAGCAGCGTAGGTGGTGCCTACAATGAGCAGTTCTTC. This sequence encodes CASSVGGAYNEQFF. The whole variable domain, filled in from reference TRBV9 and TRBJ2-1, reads DSGVTQTPKHLITATGQRVTLRCSPRSGDLSVYWYQQSLDQGLQFLIQYYNGEERAKGNILERFSAQQFPDLHSELNLSSLELGDSALYFCASSVGGAYNEQFFGPGTRLTVL.

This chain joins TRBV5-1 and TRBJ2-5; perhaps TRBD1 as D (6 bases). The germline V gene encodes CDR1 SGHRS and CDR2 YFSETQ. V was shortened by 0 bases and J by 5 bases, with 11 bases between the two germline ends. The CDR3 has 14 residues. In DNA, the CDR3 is TGCGCCAGCAGCTTGGACAGGGCGAGGGAGACCCAGTACTTC. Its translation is CASSLDRARETQYF.

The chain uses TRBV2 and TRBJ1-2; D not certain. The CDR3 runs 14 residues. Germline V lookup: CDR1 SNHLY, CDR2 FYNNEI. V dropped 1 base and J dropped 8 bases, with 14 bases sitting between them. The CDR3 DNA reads TGTGCCAGCAGTGAAGTGAGGAATACTAACGGCTACACCTTC. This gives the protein CASSEVRNTNGYTF.

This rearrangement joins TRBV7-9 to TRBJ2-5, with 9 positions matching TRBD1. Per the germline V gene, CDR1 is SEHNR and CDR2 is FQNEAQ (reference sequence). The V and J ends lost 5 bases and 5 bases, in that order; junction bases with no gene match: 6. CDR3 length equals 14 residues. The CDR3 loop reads CASSLQGASETQYF. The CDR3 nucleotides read TGTGCCAGCAGCCTACAGGGGGCTAGTGAGACCCAGTACTTC. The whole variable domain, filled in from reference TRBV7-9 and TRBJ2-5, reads DTGVSQNPRHKITKRGQNVTFRCDPISEHNRLYWYRQTLGQGPEFLTYFQNEAQLEKSRLLSDRFSAERPKGSFSTLEIQRTEQGDSAMYLCASSLQGASETQYFGPGTRLLVL.

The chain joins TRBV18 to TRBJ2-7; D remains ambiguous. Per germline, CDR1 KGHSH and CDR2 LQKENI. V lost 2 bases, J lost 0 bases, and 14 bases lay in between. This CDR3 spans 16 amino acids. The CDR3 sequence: CASSPFPAESSYEQYF. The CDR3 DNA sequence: TGTGCCAGCTCACCATTCCCCGCGGAGAGCTCCTACGAGCAGTACTTC.

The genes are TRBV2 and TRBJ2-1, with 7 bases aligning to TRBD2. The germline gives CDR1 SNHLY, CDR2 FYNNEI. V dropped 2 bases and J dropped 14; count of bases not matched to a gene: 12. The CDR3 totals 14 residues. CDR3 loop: CASSEQGILAAEFF. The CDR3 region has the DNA TGTGCCAGCAGTGAACAGGGCATCCTAGCGGCGGAGTTCTTC.

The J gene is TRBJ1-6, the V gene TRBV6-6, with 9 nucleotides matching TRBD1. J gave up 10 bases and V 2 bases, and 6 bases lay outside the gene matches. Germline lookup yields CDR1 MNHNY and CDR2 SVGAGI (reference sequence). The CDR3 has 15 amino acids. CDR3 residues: CASSYRDRVRSPLHF. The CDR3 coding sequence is TGTGCCAGCAGTTACCGGGACAGGGTTCGGTCACCCCTCCACTTT.

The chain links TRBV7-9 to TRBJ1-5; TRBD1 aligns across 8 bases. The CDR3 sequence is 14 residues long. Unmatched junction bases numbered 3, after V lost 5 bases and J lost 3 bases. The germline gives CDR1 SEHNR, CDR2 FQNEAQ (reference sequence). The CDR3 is CASSPGQVNQPQHF. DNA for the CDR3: TGTGCCAGCAGCCCGGGACAGGTCAATCAGCCCCAGCATTTT.

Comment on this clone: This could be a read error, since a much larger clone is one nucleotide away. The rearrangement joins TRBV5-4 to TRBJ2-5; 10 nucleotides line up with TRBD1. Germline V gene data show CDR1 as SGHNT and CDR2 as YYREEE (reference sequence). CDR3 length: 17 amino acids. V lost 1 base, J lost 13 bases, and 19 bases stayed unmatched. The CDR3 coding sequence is TGTGCCAGCAGCTTGTGGGAACCGGGACAGGGGTCCTACGAGCGGTACTTC. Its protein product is CASSLWEPGQGSYERYF.

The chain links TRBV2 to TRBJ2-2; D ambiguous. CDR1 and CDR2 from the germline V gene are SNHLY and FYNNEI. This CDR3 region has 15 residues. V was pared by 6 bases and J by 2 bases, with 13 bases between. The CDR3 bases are TGTGCCAGCAGCGTCGAGTCTAGTAACACCGGGGAGCTGTTTTTT. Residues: CASSVESSNTGELFF.

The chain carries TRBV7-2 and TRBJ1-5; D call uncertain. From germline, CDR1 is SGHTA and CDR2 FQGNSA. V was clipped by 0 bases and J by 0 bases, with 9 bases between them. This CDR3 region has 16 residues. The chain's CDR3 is CASSLATAHSNQPQHF. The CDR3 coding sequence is TGTGCCAGCAGCTTAGCTACAGCTCATAGCAATCAGCCCCAGCATTTT.

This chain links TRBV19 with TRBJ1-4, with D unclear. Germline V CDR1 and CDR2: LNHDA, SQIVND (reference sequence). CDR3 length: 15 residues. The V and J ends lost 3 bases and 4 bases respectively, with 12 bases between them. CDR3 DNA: TGTGCCAGTAGTATGGTTGGTTGGAGTAATGAAAAACTGTTTTTT. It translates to CASSMVGWSNEKLFF. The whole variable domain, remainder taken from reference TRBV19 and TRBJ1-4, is DGGITQSPKYLFRKEGQNVTLSCEQNLNHDAMYWYRQDPGQGLRLIYYSQIVNDFQKGDIAEGYSVSREKKESFPLTVTSAQKNPTAFYLCASSMVGWSNEKLFFGSGTQLSVL.

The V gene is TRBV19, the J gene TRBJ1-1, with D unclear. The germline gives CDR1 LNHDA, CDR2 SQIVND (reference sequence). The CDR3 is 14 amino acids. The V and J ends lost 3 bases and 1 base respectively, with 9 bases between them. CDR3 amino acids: CASSISSGNTEAFF. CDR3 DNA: TGTGCCAGTAGTATTTCGTCCGGGAACACTGAAGCTTTCTTT.

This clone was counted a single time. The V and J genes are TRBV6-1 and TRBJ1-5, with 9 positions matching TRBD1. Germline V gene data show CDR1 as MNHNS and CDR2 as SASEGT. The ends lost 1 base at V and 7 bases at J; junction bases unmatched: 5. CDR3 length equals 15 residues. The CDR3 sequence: CASSEDRGRGQPQHF. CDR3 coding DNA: TGTGCCAGCAGTGAAGACAGGGGGCGCGGACAGCCCCAGCATTTT.

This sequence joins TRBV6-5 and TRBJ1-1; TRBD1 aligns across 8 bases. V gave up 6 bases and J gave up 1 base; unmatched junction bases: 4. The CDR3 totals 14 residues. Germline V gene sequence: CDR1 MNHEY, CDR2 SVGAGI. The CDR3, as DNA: TGTGCCAGCAGCCAAGGACAGGGGAACACTGAAGCTTTCTTT. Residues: CASSQGQGNTEAFF.

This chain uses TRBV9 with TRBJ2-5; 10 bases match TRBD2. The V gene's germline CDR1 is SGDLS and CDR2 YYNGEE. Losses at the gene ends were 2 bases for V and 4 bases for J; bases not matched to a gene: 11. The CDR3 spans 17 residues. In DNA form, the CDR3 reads TGTGCCAGCAGCGTCGGACTAGCGGCCTTTAATCGAGAGACCCAGTACTTC. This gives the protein CASSVGLAAFNRETQYF.

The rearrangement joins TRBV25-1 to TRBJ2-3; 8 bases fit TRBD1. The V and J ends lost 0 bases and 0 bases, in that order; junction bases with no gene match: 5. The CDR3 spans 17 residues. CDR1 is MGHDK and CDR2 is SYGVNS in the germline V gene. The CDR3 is CASSEYHQGASTDTQYF. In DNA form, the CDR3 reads TGTGCCAGCAGTGAATATCATCAGGGGGCGAGCACAGATACGCAGTATTTT.

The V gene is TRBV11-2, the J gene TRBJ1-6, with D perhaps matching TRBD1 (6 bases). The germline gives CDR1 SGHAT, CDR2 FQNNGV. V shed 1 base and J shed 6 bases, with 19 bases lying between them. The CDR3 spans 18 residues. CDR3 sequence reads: CASSLGYKEQGTNSPLHF. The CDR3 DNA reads TGTGCCAGCAGCTTAGGATATAAGGAACAGGGAACTAATTCACCCCTCCACTTT.

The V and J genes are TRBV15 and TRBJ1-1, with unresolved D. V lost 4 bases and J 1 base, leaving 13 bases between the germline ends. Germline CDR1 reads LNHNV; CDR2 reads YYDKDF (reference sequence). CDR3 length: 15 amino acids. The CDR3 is CATSTALGRNTEAFF. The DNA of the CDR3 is TGTGCCACCAGCACCGCCCTGGGCAGGAACACTGAAGCTTTCTTT.

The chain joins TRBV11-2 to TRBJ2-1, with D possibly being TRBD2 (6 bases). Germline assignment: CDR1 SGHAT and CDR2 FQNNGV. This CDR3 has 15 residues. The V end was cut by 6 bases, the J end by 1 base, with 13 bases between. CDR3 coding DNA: TGTGCCAGCAGATTGGGACTGCCATCCTACAATGAGCAGTTCTTC. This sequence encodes CASRLGLPSYNEQFF.